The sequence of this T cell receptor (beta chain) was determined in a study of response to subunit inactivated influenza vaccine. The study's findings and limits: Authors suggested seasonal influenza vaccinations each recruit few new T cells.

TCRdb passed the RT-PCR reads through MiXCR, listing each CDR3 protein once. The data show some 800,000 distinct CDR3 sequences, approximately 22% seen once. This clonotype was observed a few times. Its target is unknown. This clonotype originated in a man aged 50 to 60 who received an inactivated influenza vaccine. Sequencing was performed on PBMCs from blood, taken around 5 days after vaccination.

The CDR3 DNA follows: TGCGCCAGCAGCCAAGATAGGAGTGGCGCATCTAACACCATATATTTT. The encoded protein is CASSQDRSGASNTIYF. The chain employs TRBV4-3 and TRBJ1-3, with D unresolved. Germline assignment: CDR1 LGHNA and CDR2 YSLEER. The CDR3 is 16 residues long. Trimming removed 0 bases at V and 7 bases at J, with 16 bases between.